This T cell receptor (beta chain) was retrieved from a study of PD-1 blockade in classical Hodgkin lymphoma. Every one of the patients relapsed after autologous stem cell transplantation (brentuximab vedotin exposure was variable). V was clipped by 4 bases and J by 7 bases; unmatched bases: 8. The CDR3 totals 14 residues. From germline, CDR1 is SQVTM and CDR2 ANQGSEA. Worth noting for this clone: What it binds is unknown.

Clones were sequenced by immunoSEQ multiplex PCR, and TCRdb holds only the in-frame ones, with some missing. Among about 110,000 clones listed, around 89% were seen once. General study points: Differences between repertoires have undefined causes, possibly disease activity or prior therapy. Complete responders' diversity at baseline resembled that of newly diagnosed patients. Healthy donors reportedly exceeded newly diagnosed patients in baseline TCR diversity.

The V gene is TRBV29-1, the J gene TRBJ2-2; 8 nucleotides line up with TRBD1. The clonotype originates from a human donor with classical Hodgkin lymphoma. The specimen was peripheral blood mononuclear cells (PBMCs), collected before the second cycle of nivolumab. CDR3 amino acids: CSVGGQGVGGELFF. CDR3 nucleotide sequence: TGCAGCGTTGGCGGACAGGGTGTCGGCGGGGAGCTGTTTTTT.